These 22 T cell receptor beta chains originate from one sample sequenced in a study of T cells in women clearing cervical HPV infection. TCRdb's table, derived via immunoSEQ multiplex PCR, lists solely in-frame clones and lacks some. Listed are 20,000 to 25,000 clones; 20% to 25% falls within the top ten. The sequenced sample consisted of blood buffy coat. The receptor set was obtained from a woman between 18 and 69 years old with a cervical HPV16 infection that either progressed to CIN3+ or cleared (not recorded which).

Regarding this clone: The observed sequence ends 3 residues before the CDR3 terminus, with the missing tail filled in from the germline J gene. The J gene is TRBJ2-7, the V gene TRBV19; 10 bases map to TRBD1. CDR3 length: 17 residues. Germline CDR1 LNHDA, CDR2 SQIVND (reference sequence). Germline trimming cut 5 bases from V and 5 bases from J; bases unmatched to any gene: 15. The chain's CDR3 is CASSRRDTGTGAHEQYF. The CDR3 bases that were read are TGTGCCAGTAGTCGACGGGACACCGGGACAGGGGCCCACGAG.

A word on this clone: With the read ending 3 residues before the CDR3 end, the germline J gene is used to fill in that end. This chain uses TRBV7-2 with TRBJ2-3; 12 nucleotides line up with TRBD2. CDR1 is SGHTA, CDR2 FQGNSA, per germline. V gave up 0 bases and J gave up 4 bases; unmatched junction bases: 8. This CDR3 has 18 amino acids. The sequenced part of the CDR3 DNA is TGTGCCAGCAGCTTAGCACTGACTAGCGGGAGTAGGTCAGATACG. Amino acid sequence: CASSLALTSGSRSDT. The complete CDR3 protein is CASSLALTSGSRSDTQYF.

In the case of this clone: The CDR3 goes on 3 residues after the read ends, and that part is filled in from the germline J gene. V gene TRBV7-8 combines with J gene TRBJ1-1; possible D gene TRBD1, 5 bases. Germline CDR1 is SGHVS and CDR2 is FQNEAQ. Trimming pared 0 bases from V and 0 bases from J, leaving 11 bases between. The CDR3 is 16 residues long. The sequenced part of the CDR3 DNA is TGTGCCAGCAGCTTAGCAAACGCAGGGCTGAACACTGAA. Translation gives CASSLANAGLNTE. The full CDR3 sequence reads CASSLANAGLNTEAFF.

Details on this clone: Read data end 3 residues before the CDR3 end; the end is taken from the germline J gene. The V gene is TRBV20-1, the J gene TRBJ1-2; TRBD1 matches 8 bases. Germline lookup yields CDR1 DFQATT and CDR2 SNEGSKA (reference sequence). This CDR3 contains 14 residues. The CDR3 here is CSARVQGAYEGYTF. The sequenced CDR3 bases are TGCAGTGCTAGAGTGCAGGGGGCGTATGAGGGC.

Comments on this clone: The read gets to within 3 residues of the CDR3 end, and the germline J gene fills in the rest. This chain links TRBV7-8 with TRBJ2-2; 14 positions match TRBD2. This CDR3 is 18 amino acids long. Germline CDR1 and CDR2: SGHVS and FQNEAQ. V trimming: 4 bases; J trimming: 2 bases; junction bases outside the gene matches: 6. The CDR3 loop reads CASSSRTSGGSNTGELFF. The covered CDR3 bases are TGTGCCAGCAGCTCCCGGACTAGCGGGGGGTCCAACACCGGGGAG.

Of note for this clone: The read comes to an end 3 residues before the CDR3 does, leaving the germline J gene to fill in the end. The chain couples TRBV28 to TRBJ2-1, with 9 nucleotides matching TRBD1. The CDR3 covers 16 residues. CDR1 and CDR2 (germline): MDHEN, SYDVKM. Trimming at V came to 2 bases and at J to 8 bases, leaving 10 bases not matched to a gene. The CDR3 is CASSLGQGSAQYEQFF. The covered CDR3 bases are TGTGCCAGCAGTTTAGGACAGGGGTCGGCCCAATATGAG.

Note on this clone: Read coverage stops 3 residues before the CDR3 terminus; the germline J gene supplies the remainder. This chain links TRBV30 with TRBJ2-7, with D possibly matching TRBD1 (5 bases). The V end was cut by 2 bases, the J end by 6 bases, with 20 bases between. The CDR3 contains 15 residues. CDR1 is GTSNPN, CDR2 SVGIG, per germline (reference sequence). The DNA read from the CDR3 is TGTGCCTGGAGTAGTGACAGAAACGGAACCTCCGAG. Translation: CAWSSDRNGTSE. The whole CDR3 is CAWSSDRNGTSEQYF.

The CDR3 bases that were read are TGTGCCAGCAGCTTAGACAAGAACACTGAA. This translates into CASSLDKNTE. The full CDR3 sequence reads CASSLDKNTEAFF. V usage is TRBV2 and J usage is TRBJ1-1; D gene uncertain. With the read ending 3 residues before the CDR3 end, the germline J gene is used to fill in that end. The CDR3 contains 13 residues. CDR1 is SNHLY and CDR2 is FYNNEI in the germline V gene. The germline V and J ends were trimmed by 6 bases and 1 base, with 9 bases remaining between them.

CDR3 DNA (partial): TGTGCCAGCAGTGCCAGGGGCGAGAGCAATCAGCCG. Translated: CASSARGESNQP. The whole CDR3 region reads CASSARGESNQPQYF. V gene TRBV6-1 combines with J gene TRBJ2-3, with a possible D match to TRBD1 (6 bases). Read coverage stops 3 residues before the CDR3 terminus; the germline J gene supplies the remainder. This CDR3 region has 15 residues. The germline gives CDR1 MNHNS, CDR2 SASEGT.

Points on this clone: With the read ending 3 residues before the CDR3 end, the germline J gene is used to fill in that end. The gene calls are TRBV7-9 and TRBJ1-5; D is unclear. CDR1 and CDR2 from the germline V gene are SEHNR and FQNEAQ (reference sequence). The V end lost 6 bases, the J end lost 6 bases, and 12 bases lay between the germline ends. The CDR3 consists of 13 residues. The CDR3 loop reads CASSELSGQPQHF. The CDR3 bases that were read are TGTGCCAGCAGTGAATTATCGGGTCAGCCC.

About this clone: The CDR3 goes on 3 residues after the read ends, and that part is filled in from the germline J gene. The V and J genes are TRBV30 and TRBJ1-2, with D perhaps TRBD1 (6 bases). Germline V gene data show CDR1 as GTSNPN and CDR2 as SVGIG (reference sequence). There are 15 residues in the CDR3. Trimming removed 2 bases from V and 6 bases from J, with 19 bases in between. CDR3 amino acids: CAWSPSGGGYDGYTF. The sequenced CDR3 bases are TGTGCCTGGAGTCCCTCGGGGGGGGGCTATGATGGC.

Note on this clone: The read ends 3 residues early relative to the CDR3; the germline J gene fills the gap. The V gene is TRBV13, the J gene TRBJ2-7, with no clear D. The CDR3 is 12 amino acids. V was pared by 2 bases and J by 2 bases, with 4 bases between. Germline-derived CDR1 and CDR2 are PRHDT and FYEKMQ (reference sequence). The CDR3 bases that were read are TGTGCCAGCAGCTTATCTCCCTACGAG. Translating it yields CASSLSPYE. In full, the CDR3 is CASSLSPYEQYF.

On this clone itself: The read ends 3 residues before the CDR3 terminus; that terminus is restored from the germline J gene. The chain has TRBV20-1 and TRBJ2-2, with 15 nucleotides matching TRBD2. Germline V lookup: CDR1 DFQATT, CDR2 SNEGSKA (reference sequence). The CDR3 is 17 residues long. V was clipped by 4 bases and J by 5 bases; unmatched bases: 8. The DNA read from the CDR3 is TGCAGTGCTAAAAAACCGGGACTAGCGGGAGGAACCGGGGAG. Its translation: CSAKKPGLAGGTGE. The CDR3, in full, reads CSAKKPGLAGGTGELFF.

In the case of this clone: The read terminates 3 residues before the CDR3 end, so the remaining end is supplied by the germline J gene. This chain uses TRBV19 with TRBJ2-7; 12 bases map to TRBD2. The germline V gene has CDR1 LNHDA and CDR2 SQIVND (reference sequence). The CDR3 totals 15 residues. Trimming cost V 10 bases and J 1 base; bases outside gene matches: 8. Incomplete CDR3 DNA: TGTGCCACCAAGACTAGCGGGAGAGGGTCCTACGAG. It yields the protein CATKTSGRGSYE. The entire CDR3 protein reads CATKTSGRGSYEQYF.

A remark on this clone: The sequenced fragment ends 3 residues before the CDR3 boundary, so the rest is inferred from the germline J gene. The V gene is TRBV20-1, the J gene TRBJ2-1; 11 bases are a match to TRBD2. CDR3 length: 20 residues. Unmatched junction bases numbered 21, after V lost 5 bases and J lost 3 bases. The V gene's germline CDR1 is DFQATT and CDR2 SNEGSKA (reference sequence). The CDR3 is CSAPTRQGGAGLADYNEQFF. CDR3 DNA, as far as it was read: TGCAGTGCTCCAACCCGACAGGGAGGCGCGGGACTAGCGGACTACAATGAG.

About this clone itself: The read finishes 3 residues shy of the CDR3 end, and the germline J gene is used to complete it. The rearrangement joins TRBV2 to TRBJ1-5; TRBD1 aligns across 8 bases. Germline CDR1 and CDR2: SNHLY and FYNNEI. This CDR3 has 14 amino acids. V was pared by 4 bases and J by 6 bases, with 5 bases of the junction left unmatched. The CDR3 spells CASSGTGFVQPQHF. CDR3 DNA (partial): TGTGCCAGCAGTGGGACAGGGTTTGTTCAGCCC.

This chain's CDR3 is CASSLQGIYNSPLHF. CDR3 DNA, as far as it was read: TGTGCCAGCAGCTTGCAGGGAATCTATAATTCACCC. The chain employs TRBV5-6 and TRBJ1-6, with D possibly being TRBD1 (5 bases). The CDR3 end falls 3 residues outside the read, so it is completed with the germline J gene. CDR3 length: 15 amino acids. Trimming left V 1 base short and J 3 bases short, with 8 bases between. Germline loops: CDR1 SGHDT, CDR2 YYEEEE.

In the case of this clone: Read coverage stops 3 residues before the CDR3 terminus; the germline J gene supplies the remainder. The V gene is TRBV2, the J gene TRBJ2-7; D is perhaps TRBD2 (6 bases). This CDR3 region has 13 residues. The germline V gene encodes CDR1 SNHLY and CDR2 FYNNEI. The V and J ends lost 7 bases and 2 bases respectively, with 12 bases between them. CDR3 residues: CASIGGYAYEQYF. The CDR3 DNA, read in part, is TGTGCCAGCATCGGGGGTTATGCCTACGAG.

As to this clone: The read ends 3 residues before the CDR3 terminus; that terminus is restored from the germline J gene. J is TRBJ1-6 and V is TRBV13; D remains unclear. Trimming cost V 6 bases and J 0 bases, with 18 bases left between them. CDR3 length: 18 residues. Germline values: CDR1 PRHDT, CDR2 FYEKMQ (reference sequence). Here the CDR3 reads CASRQLNARSSYNSPLHF. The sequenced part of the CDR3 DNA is TGTGCCAGCAGACAACTCAACGCTAGGAGCTCCTATAATTCACCC.

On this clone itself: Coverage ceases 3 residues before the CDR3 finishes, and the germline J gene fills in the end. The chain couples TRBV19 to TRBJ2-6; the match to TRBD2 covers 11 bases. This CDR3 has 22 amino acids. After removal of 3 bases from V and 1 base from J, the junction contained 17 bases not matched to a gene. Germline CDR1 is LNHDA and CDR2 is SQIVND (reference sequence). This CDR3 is CASSILTSGTNPWGSGANVLTF. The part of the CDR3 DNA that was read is TGTGCCAGTAGTATTCTGACTAGCGGGACCAATCCTTGGGGGTCTGGGGCCAACGTC.

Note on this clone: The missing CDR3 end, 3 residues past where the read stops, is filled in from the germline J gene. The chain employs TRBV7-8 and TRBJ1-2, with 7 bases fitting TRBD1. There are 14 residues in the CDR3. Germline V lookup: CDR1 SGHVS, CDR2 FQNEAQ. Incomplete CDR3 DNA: TGTGCCAGCAGCTTCTCCGTCCAGGGGGACGGC. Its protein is CASSFSVQGDG. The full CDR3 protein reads CASSFSVQGDGYTF.

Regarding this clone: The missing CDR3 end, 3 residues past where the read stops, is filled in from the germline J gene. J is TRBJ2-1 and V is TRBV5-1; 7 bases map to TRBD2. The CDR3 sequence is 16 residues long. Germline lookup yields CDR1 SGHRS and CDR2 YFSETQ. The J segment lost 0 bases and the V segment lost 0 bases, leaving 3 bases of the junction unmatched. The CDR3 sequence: CASSLAGGGSYNEQFF. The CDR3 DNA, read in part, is TGCGCCAGCAGCTTGGCAGGCGGGGGCTCCTACAATGAG.